This TCR beta chain comes out of a study of cytomegalovirus exposure and HLA in healthy donors. PCR used 60 Vbeta primers and 13 Jbeta primers. Assay used: immunoSEQ multiplex PCR; TCRdb lists only in-frame clones, some missing. This sample lists about 82,000 clones; its ten largest clones have 1% to 1.4%. Germline-derived CDR1 and CDR2 are SEHNR and FQNEAQ (reference sequence). Between the trimmed V and J ends, which lost 5 bases and 7 bases, there was a span of 12 bases. The CDR3 is 12 amino acids. This receptor was taken from a woman aged 25 to 39 in good health and CMV-seronegative. V is TRBV7-9 and J is TRBJ2-7; no clear D. Sequencing was done on a sample of PBMCs. The CDR3 nucleotides are TGTGCCAGCAGCCCCTCACTCGGGGAGCAGTACTTC. Encoded protein: CASSPSLGEQYF.